The 2 T cell receptor beta chains reported below all come from one sample, sequenced in a study of T-cell memory formation after mild COVID-19. MiXCR was run by TCRdb on the 5' RACE reads, yielding one entry per CDR3 protein. The table includes under 35,000 distinct CDR3 sequences, about 8% detected once. Sequencing used PBMCs or a T cell subset sorted from them (not recorded which). The origin of the receptors is an adult woman who had mild COVID-19 (a few samples of this study predate the infection). Cell type and time point are not known.

This clonotype was seen repeatedly, ten times or more. The J gene is TRBJ2-5, the V gene TRBV11-2; 10 bases are shared with TRBD1. Trimming cost V 4 bases and J 1 base; bases outside gene matches: 12. From germline, CDR1 is SGHAT and CDR2 FQNNGV. The CDR3 contains 18 residues. As DNA, the CDR3 is TGTGCCAGCAGCTCCTACCTGGGGGACAGGGGAAGCCAAGAGACCCAGTACTTC. It is translated as CASSSYLGDRGSQETQYF.

This clonotype was seen ten or more times. The chain couples TRBV20-1 to TRBJ2-5; D not resolved. Per the germline V gene, CDR1 is DFQATT and CDR2 is SNEGSKA (reference sequence). The CDR3 spans 11 residues. The V gene lost 0 bases and the J gene lost 5 bases, with 4 bases spanning the gap. CDR3 nucleotide sequence: TGCAGTGCTAGAGATTTTGAGACCCAGTACTTC. This codes for CSARDFETQYF.